This TCR beta chain was profiled in a study of cytomegalovirus exposure and HLA in healthy donors. V was pared by 8 bases and J by 3 bases, with 10 bases of the junction left unmatched. Germline assignment: CDR1 MNHNY and CDR2 SVGAGI (reference sequence). CDR3 length: 14 amino acids. A word on this clone: Its antigen is as yet unknown.

Researchers ran the PCR with 60 Vbeta and 13 Jbeta primers. Sequencing used immunoSEQ multiplex PCR; TCRdb keeps in-frame clones, though not all of them. Among tens of thousands of clones listed, approximately 88% were seen once. Study results and limitations: Researchers counted roughly 160 TCR beta chains as cytomegalovirus-associated.

The V and J genes are TRBV6-6 and TRBJ2-7; 7 positions match TRBD2. This clonotype originated in a man aged 18 to 30 in good health and CMV-seronegative. Sequencing was done on a sample of PBMCs. The CDR3 DNA reads as TGTGCCAGCCTTTACCGGGAGCGGGACTACGAGCAGTACTTC. Its translation is CASLYRERDYEQYF.